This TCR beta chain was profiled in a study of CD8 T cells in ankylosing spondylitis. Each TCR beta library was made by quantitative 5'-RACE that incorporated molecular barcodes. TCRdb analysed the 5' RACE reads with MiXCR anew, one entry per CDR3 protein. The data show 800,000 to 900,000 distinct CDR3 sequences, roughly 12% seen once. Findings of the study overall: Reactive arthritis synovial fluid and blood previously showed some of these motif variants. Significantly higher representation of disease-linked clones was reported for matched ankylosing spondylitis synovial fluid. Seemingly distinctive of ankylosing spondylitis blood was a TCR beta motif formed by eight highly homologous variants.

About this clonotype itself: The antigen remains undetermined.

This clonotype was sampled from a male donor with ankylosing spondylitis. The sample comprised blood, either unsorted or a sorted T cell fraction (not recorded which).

The CDR3 region is CASSFGLAGSTGELFF. CDR3 nucleotides: TGCGCCAGCAGCTTCGGACTAGCGGGAAGCACCGGGGAGCTGTTTTTT. The genes are TRBV5-1 and TRBJ2-2, with 12 bases matching TRBD2. The V segment lost 2 bases and the J segment 4 bases; nucleotides outside the gene matches: 3. Germline V gene data show CDR1 as SGHRS and CDR2 as YFSETQ. The CDR3 extends over 16 amino acids.